Shown below are 30 T cell receptor beta chains from a single sample sequenced in a study of monozygotic twins with inflammatory bowel disease (dated 2019 in TCRdb). Library prep was done by 5' RACE. Sequenced on an Illumina HiSeq 2500. Once TCRdb had reprocessed the reads, it stored one entry per CDR3 protein sequence and supplied no DNA. The sample table holds hundreds of thousands of distinct CDR3 sequences. 2.4% of the sample is held by the ten biggest clonotypes. Sequenced input: blood. These receptors were obtained from a human donor with ulcerative colitis or Crohn's disease, or a healthy co-twin of an affected twin (not recorded which).

This chain uses TRBV19 with TRBJ2-1; TCRdb outputs TRBD2, but without DNA this stays unchecked. The CDR3 has 14 amino acids. The germline gives CDR1 LNHDA, CDR2 SQIVND (reference sequence). Here the CDR3 reads CAGPGTSGDNEQFF. Using reference TRBV19 and TRBJ2-1 for the parts outside the CDR3, the full variable domain is DGGITQSPKYLFRKEGQNVTLSCEQNLNHDAMYWYRQDPGQGLRLIYYSQIVNDFQKGDIAEGYSVSREKKESFPLTVTSAQKNPTAFYLCAGPGTSGDNEQFFGPGTRLTVL.

The chain combines TRBV12-3 or TRBV12-4 with TRBJ2-7; the D gene TCRdb calls, TRBD2, cannot be checked with no DNA. This CDR3 contains 14 residues. The CDR3 loop reads CASSLEGFTYEQYF.

The V call is TRBV2, the J call TRBJ2-2; as DNA is missing, the TRBD2 call by TCRdb cannot be tested. Germline CDR1 reads SNHLY; CDR2 reads FYNNEI. This CDR3 is built from 14 residues. The CDR3 is CASRYGGNTGELFF.

This chain uses TRBV7-2 with TRBJ1-2; TCRdb gives TRBD1 as the D gene, but with no DNA this cannot be confirmed. CDR3 length: 13 amino acids. In germline, CDR1 is SGHTA, CDR2 FQGNSA. The chain's CDR3 is CASSFTVSGGYTF.

The CDR3: CSVRTASSYNSPLHF. The V gene is TRBV29-1, the J gene TRBJ1-6; the D call from TCRdb, TRBD1, cannot be confirmed without DNA. This CDR3 contains 15 residues. Germline CDR1 and CDR2: SQVTM and ANQGSEA.

This chain links TRBV6-1 with TRBJ2-7; lacking DNA, the TRBD2 call made by TCRdb goes unchecked. The germline CDR1 and CDR2 sequences are MNHNS and SASEGT. The CDR3 totals 15 residues. CDR3 in amino acids: CASSRKPRGIYEQYF.

The rearrangement links TRBV29-1 to TRBJ2-1; the TCRdb D gene call, TRBD2, has no DNA to confirm it. The CDR3 is 15 amino acids. CDR1 and CDR2 (germline): SQVTM, ANQGSEA. CDR3 region: CSVGRTSGNYNKQFF.

The chain links TRBV10-3 to TRBJ2-7; the TCRdb call, TRBD2, lacks DNA for checking. Germline lookup yields CDR1 ENHRY and CDR2 SYGVKD. The CDR3 extends over 13 amino acids. The CDR3 loop is CAIRASGSYEQYF.

This CDR3 reads CASSSRYNEQFF. The genes are TRBV7-8 and TRBJ2-1. This CDR3 has 12 residues. The germline V gene encodes CDR1 SGHVS and CDR2 FQNEAQ.

The chain combines TRBV20-1 with TRBJ2-3. CDR1 and CDR2 (germline): DFQATT, SNEGSKA (reference sequence). The CDR3 length is 14 residues. The CDR3 sequence is CSARDLPSTDTQYF.

The rearrangement links TRBV7-2 to TRBJ2-3; the D call from TCRdb, TRBD2, cannot be confirmed without DNA. The CDR3 loop spans 14 amino acids. Germline V gene data show CDR1 as SGHTA and CDR2 as FQGNSA. This chain's CDR3 is CASSWQRGVDTQYF.

This chain joins TRBV5-1 and TRBJ2-7. Germline V lookup: CDR1 SGHRS, CDR2 YFSETQ. The CDR3 covers 12 residues. The CDR3 is CASSFFSYEQYF. Looking up the rest from reference TRBV5-1 and TRBJ2-7 gives the full variable domain: KAGVTQTPRYLIKTRGQQVTLSCSPISGHRSVSWYQQTPGQGLQFLFEYFSETQRNKGNFPGRFSGRQFSNSRSEMNVSTLELGDSALYLCASSFFSYEQYFGPGTRLTVT.

The rearrangement joins TRBV12-5 to TRBJ2-5; TCRdb returns TRBD2, unconfirmable since there is no DNA. Germline V gives CDR1 LGHNT, CDR2 FRNRAP. The CDR3 is 15 amino acids. The CDR3 region is CASGLGTPLEETQYF.

The V and J genes are TRBV10-3 and TRBJ2-7; lacking DNA, the TRBD1 call made by TCRdb goes unchecked. There are 15 residues in the CDR3. The germline V gene has CDR1 ENHRY and CDR2 SYGVKD. This chain's CDR3 is CAIKKAGTGVEEQYF.

The CDR3 loop is CASRRLGTGGPLNYGYTF. The rearrangement uses TRBV21-1 and TRBJ1-2; checking the TCRdb D call of TRBD1 is not possible without DNA. TRBV21-1 is recorded as a pseudogene. There are 18 residues in the CDR3.

The V gene is TRBV5-6, the J gene TRBJ2-7; the D gene TCRdb calls, TRBD1, cannot be checked with no DNA. Germline V gene lookup returns CDR1 SGHDT and CDR2 YYEEEE. The CDR3 covers 16 residues. The CDR3: CASSLSIRDTSYEQYF.

The chain combines TRBV5-6 with TRBJ2-6; TCRdb's D call, TRBD1, is unchecked because there is no DNA. Germline CDR1 is SGHDT and CDR2 is YYEEEE. The CDR3 covers 14 residues. The CDR3: CASTRRAGANVLTF. Full variable domain (outside the CDR3, taken from reference TRBV5-6 and TRBJ2-6): DAGVTQSPTHLIKTRGQQVTLRCSPKSGHDTVSWYQQALGQGPQFIFQYYEEEERQRGNFPDRFSGHQFPNYSSELNVNALLLGDSALYLCASTRRAGANVLTFGAGSRLTVL.

The V gene is TRBV7-6, the J gene TRBJ1-4; the TRBD1 assignment by TCRdb is unverifiable without DNA. Germline lookup yields CDR1 SGHVS and CDR2 FNYEAQ. The CDR3 is made up of 14 amino acids. The CDR3 here is CASSRGQGEEKLFF.

V and J are TRBV12-3 or TRBV12-4 and TRBJ2-1; TCRdb designates TRBD1, a call that cannot be tested without DNA. The CDR3 has 14 residues. The chain's CDR3 is CASSFGGLGNEQFF.

The V gene is TRBV29-1, the J gene TRBJ1-2. The CDR3 consists of 14 residues. Germline CDR1 SQVTM, CDR2 ANQGSEA. CDR3 residues: CSVEPGPAGAGYTF. The full variable domain, in which reference TRBV29-1 and TRBJ1-2 provide the parts outside the CDR3, is SAVISQKPSRDICQRGTSLTIQCQVDSQVTMMFWYRQQPGQSLTLIATANQGSEATYESGFVIDKFPISRPNLTFSTLTVSNMSPEDSSIYLCSVEPGPAGAGYTFGSGTRLTVV.

The CDR3 protein is CASSVWSGTANEKLFF. The rearrangement uses TRBV9 and TRBJ1-4; no DNA is available, so the TRBD1 call from TCRdb remains unchecked. Germline V CDR1 and CDR2: SGDLS, YYNGEE. This CDR3 region has 16 residues.

CDR3 amino acids: CASSLGTSGGGTSTDTQYF. This chain connects TRBV12-3 or TRBV12-4 to TRBJ2-3; TCRdb indicates TRBD2, and absent DNA this call remains unverified. This CDR3 spans 19 amino acids.

The chain uses TRBV6-5 and TRBJ2-7; TCRdb's D call, TRBD1, is unchecked because there is no DNA. The CDR3 loop spans 13 amino acids. Looked up from germline, CDR1 is MNHEY and CDR2 is SVGAGI. CDR3 protein: CASRGTASYEQYF.

The chain is built from TRBV18 and TRBJ1-1. Germline CDR1 reads KGHSH; CDR2 reads LQKENI. CDR3 length: 17 residues. The CDR3 spells CASSPLLASGMNTEAFF.

The rearrangement joins TRBV12-3 or TRBV12-4 to TRBJ2-2; TCRdb designates TRBD1, a call that cannot be tested without DNA. The CDR3 spans 15 residues. CDR3 sequence: CASSGMDRGSGELFF.

This chain links TRBV9 with TRBJ2-1; checking the TCRdb D call of TRBD1 is not possible without DNA. CDR3 size: 15 residues. Germline V lookup: CDR1 SGDLS, CDR2 YYNGEE. The CDR3: CASSVGGGVYNEQFF.

V usage is TRBV20-1 and J usage is TRBJ2-4; the D call from TCRdb, TRBD1, cannot be confirmed without DNA. The CDR3 spans 14 residues. The germline V gene has CDR1 DFQATT and CDR2 SNEGSKA (reference sequence). This CDR3 reads CSAIGQGSKNIQYF.

The V gene is TRBV5-1, the J gene TRBJ2-2; with no DNA, the TCRdb D assignment of TRBD1 cannot be verified. Germline V CDR1 and CDR2: SGHRS, YFSETQ. The CDR3 spans 16 residues. CDR3 in amino acids: CASSGQTGLGTGELFF.

CDR3 residues: CASSLRSGLFNEQFF. The rearrangement joins TRBV11-3 to TRBJ2-1; the TCRdb call, TRBD2, lacks DNA for checking. The length of the CDR3 is 15 residues. The germline CDR1 and CDR2 sequences are SGHNT and YENEEA. Full variable domain (remainder filled in from reference TRBV11-3 and TRBJ2-1): EAGVVQSPRYKIIEKKQPVAFWCNPISGHNTLYWYLQNLGQGPELLIRYENEEAVDDSQLPKDRFSAERLKGVDSTLKIQPAELGDSAVYLCASSLRSGLFNEQFFGPGTRLTVL.

The rearrangement links TRBV4-3 to TRBJ1-1. CDR1 is LGHNA and CDR2 is YSLEER in the germline V gene. The CDR3 runs 13 residues. CDR3 amino acids: CASSQEPWTEAFF.